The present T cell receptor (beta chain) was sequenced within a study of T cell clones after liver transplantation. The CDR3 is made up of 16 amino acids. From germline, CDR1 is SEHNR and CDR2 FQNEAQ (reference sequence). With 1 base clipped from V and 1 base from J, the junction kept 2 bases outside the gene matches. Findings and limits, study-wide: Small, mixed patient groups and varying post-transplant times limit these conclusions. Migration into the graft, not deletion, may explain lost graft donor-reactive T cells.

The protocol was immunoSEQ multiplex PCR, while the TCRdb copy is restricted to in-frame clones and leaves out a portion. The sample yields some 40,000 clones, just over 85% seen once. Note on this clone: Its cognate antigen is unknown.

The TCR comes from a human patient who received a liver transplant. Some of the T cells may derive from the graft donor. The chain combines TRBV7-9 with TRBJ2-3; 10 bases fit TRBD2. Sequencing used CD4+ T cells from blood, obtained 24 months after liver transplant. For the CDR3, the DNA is TGTGCCAGCAGCTTAGAAGGGACTAGCGGCACAGATACGCAGTATTTT. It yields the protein CASSLEGTSGTDTQYF.